These 24 T cell receptor beta chains share one sample of origin, sequenced in a study of blood T cell repertoires in COVID-19. Sequencing used immunoSEQ multiplex PCR; TCRdb keeps in-frame clones, though not all of them. The data show some 35,000 clones, 70% to 90% seen once. Input material: peripheral blood. These receptors all stem from a man in his 70s with active COVID-19.

This chain uses TRBV19 with TRBJ1-4, with 8 bases lining up with TRBD1. Trimming at V came to 6 bases and at J to 7 bases, leaving 4 bases not matched to a gene. CDR1 is LNHDA, CDR2 SQIVND, per germline (reference sequence). The length of the CDR3 is 13 residues. The CDR3 here is CASSSDRVEKLFF. For the CDR3, the DNA is TGTGCCAGTAGCTCGGACAGGGTTGAAAAACTGTTTTTT.

V is TRBV2 and J is TRBJ1-6; no firm D call. V dropped 4 bases and J dropped 10 bases, with 17 bases sitting between them. Germline V gives CDR1 SNHLY, CDR2 FYNNEI. This CDR3 has 15 amino acids. The CDR3 DNA sequence: TGTGCCAGCAGTGTTAGCGGGCAGAAAGGGTCACCCCTCCACTTT. This codes for CASSVSGQKGSPLHF.

The gene calls are TRBV5-1 and TRBJ2-2, with TRBD2 matching over 10 bases. CDR1 SGHRS and CDR2 YFSETQ come from the germline V gene. J was trimmed by 2 bases and V by 4 bases; bases with no gene match: 11. There are 18 residues in the CDR3. CDR3 bases: TGCGCCAGCAGCCCCTCCGCTCTAGCGGGAGTTAACACCGGGGAGCTGTTTTTT. Translated, it gives CASSPSALAGVNTGELFF.

V usage is TRBV4-1 and J usage is TRBJ1-1; tentative D call: TRBD1 (6 bases). Germline V gives CDR1 MGHRA, CDR2 YSYEKL. This CDR3 spans 15 amino acids. Trimming cost V 1 base and J 5 bases, with 14 bases left between them. The CDR3 sequence is CASSQAWGRVTEAFF. CDR3 DNA sequence: TGCGCCAGCAGCCAAGCTTGGGGGCGCGTGACTGAAGCTTTCTTT.

V gene TRBV27 combines with J gene TRBJ2-3; D ambiguous. The CDR3 runs 13 residues. Germline V CDR1 and CDR2: MNHEY, SMNVEV (reference sequence). The V gene lost 6 bases and the J gene lost 6 bases, with 13 bases spanning the gap. The CDR3 here is CASSSRSLDTQYF. CDR3 nucleotides: TGTGCCAGCAGCTCTCGGAGTTTGGATACGCAGTATTTT.

This rearrangement joins TRBV4-2 to TRBJ1-3; D gene unclear. CDR1 and CDR2 from the germline V gene are LGHNA and YNFKEQ. Trimming stripped 4 bases from V and 8 bases from J, with 15 bases between. The CDR3 consists of 14 residues. DNA of the CDR3: TGTGCCAGCAGCCTACGGACCGGAGCGGACACCATATATTTT. It encodes CASSLRTGADTIYF.

This clone was picked up a small number of times. This chain uses TRBV7-9 with TRBJ2-7; TRBD1 matches at 8 bases. V shed 1 base and J 4 bases; nucleotides not matched to a gene: 6. The CDR3 length is 15 residues. Germline V gene sequence: CDR1 SEHNR, CDR2 FQNEAQ (reference sequence). The chain's CDR3 is CASSLGWQGAYEQYF. The DNA for the CDR3 is TGTGCCAGCAGCTTAGGGTGGCAGGGGGCGTACGAGCAGTACTTC.

This rearrangement joins TRBV5-8 to TRBJ2-5; maybe TRBD1 (5 bases). V dropped 0 bases and J dropped 6 bases, with 15 bases sitting between them. The CDR3 is made up of 15 amino acids. Germline V gene data show CDR1 as SGHTS and CDR2 as YDEGEE. CDR3 coding DNA: TGTGCCAGCAGCTTGGAGTTGGTGCAGGGCCAGACCCAGTACTTC. Encoded protein: CASSLELVQGQTQYF. Supplemented by reference TRBV5-8 and TRBJ2-5, the full variable domain reads EAGVTQSPTHLIKTRGQQATLRCSPISGHTSVYWYQQALGLGLQFLLWYDEGEERNRGNFPPRFSGRQFPNYSSELNVNALELEDSALYLCASSLELVQGQTQYFGPGTRLLVL.

The chain recombines TRBV7-8 with TRBJ2-7; D may be TRBD1 (6 bases). With 5 bases removed from V and 6 bases from J, the gap between germline ends came to 20 bases. This CDR3 region has 15 residues. Germline V gene data show CDR1 as SGHVS and CDR2 as FQNEAQ. The CDR3 DNA reads TGTGCCAGCAGCAGAGACCCCTTAGGGGGTGGCGAGCAGTACTTC. The encoded protein is CASSRDPLGGGEQYF.

The chain uses TRBV7-2 and TRBJ1-2; 7 nucleotides agree with TRBD1. The V gene end was trimmed by 1 base and the J gene end by 0 bases; junction bases not matched to a gene: 5. The CDR3 has 16 amino acids. CDR1 and CDR2 (germline): SGHTA, FQGNSA. The CDR3 is CASSLGQDRPNYGYTF. Written as DNA, the CDR3 is TGTGCCAGCAGCTTAGGGCAGGACAGGCCTAACTATGGCTACACCTTC.

The gene calls are TRBV6-5 and TRBJ2-2, with TRBD2 matching 7 bases. The length of the CDR3 is 14 residues. With V trimmed by 7 bases and J by 2 bases, 4 bases remained unmatched. Germline CDR1 reads MNHEY; CDR2 reads SVGAGI. CDR3 sequence reads: CASMGGGNTGELFF. The CDR3 DNA is TGTGCCAGCATGGGGGGGGGTAACACCGGGGAGCTGTTTTTT.

This rearrangement joins TRBV3-1 (or the pseudogene TRBV3-2) to TRBJ1-5, with 7 positions matching TRBD1. V shed 4 bases and J 6 bases; nucleotides not matched to a gene: 6. The CDR3 spans 14 residues. CDR1 and CDR2 from the germline V gene are LGHDT and YNNKEL (reference sequence). This chain's CDR3 is CASSLRTGSQPQHF. Written as DNA, the CDR3 is TGTGCCAGCAGCCTCCGGACAGGTAGTCAGCCCCAGCATTTT.

The chain combines TRBV28 with TRBJ1-3, with 7 bases matching TRBD1. The CDR3 spans 15 residues. Germline CDR1 reads MDHEN; CDR2 reads SYDVKM. V gave up 3 bases and J gave up 3 bases; unmatched junction bases: 5. This CDR3 is CASSFLDRVGNTIYF. CDR3 DNA: TGTGCCAGCAGTTTCCTAGACAGGGTTGGAAACACCATATATTTT.

The chain uses TRBV28 and TRBJ2-7, with D possibly matching TRBD2 (5 bases). The CDR3 is made up of 13 amino acids. The germline gives CDR1 MDHEN, CDR2 SYDVKM. Trimming took 3 bases from V and 4 from J, leaving 10 bases between them. As DNA, the CDR3 is TGTGCCAGCAGTTTGGGGAGACATTACGAGCAGTACTTC. Its translation: CASSLGRHYEQYF.

This clone was recorded once. V gene TRBV21-1 combines with J gene TRBJ1-1; the D segment call TRBD1 is taken from the table without a DNA check. TRBV21-1 is recorded as a pseudogene. The CDR3 runs 14 residues. CDR3 in amino acids: CASSADRGRTEAFF. CDR3 sequence (DNA): TGTGCCAGCAGCGCAGACAGGGGGAGAACTGAAGCTTTCTTT.

The J gene is TRBJ2-4, the V gene TRBV29-1, with 7 bases matching TRBD1. CDR3 length: 13 amino acids. Per germline, CDR1 SQVTM and CDR2 ANQGSEA. The CDR3 DNA sequence: TGCGCCGGAGCAGGGGGAGCCAAAAACATTCAGTACTTC. Encoded protein: CAGAGGAKNIQYF.

The chain couples TRBV7-9 to TRBJ2-5; TRBD1 might be the D (6 bases). V lost 5 bases and J lost 5, with 21 bases in between. The CDR3 contains 16 residues. Germline CDR1 reads SEHNR; CDR2 reads FQNEAQ (reference sequence). The CDR3: CASSPLRAQGRETQYF. In DNA, the CDR3 is TGTGCCAGCAGCCCCCTAAGGGCTCAGGGGCGGGAGACCCAGTACTTC.

J is TRBJ2-7 and V is TRBV15, with TRBD1 identical over 9 bases. With 0 bases clipped from V and 1 base from J, the junction kept 10 bases outside the gene matches. The germline gives CDR1 LNHNV, CDR2 YYDKDF (reference sequence). CDR3 length: 18 amino acids. The CDR3 protein is CATSRDPTGTGFSYEQYF. CDR3 bases: TGTGCCACCAGCAGAGATCCAACCGGGACAGGGTTTTCCTACGAGCAGTACTTC.

This clone was seen more than once but under ten times. The V and J genes are TRBV2 and TRBJ2-3, with TRBD1 identical over 8 bases. This CDR3 spans 14 amino acids. Germline CDR1 is SNHLY and CDR2 is FYNNEI. J gave up 4 bases and V 5 bases, and 5 bases lay outside the gene matches. CDR3 region: CASSFGQGPDTQYF. CDR3 nucleotides: TGTGCCAGCAGTTTTGGACAGGGCCCAGATACGCAGTATTTT.

With respect to this clone: Its ends do not fully match the called genes, so a read error is possible. The V gene is TRBV5-1, the J gene TRBJ1-2; D may be TRBD1 (5 bases). In germline, CDR1 is SGHRS, CDR2 YFSETQ. The CDR3 extends over 15 amino acids. The CDR3 here is CASNLGPAGNYGYTF. The CDR3 coding sequence is TGCGCCAGCAACTTGGGGCCTGCGGGGAACTATGGCTACACCTTC.

CDR3 DNA: TGTGCTAGTGGTTGGCCCATGCGGGAGACCCAGTACTTC. Protein product: CASGWPMRETQYF. V usage is TRBV12-5 and J usage is TRBJ2-5; D call uncertain. With 4 bases removed from V and 5 bases from J, the gap between germline ends came to 11 bases. Germline V gene sequence: CDR1 LGHNT, CDR2 FRNRAP. This CDR3 is 13 amino acids long.

This chain links TRBV10-3 with TRBJ2-3, with D possibly being TRBD1 (5 bases). The V end was cut by 2 bases, the J end by 4 bases, with 10 bases between. This CDR3 has 14 residues. Germline V CDR1 and CDR2: ENHRY, SYGVKD. The CDR3 bases are TGTGCCATCAGTGAGAGGGGCGAGGCAGATACGCAGTATTTT. Amino acid sequence: CAISERGEADTQYF.

J is TRBJ2-1 and V is TRBV28; 7 bases match TRBD1. Trimming took 8 bases from V and 7 from J; bases not matched to a gene: 5. The length of the CDR3 is 12 residues. Germline V gene data show CDR1 as MDHEN and CDR2 as SYDVKM. The CDR3 nucleotides read TGTGCCAGCCTTACAGGGGTAAATGAGCAGTTCTTC. It codes for CASLTGVNEQFF.

The V call is TRBV5-1, the J call TRBJ2-1, with TRBD2 matching 9 bases. V lost 4 bases, J lost 2 bases, and 4 bases stayed unmatched. The CDR3 spans 15 residues. The germline V gene encodes CDR1 SGHRS and CDR2 YFSETQ. In nucleotides, the CDR3 is TGCGCCAGCAGCCCTGGCGGGGGGGCCTACAATGAGCAGTTCTTC. This translates into CASSPGGGAYNEQFF.